This T cell receptor beta chain was documented in a study of T-cell reconstitution after alpha-beta-depleted transplantation in children. This clonotype was seen a few times. CDR1 is LGHNA and CDR2 is YSLEER in the germline V gene. Trimming took 0 bases from V and 4 from J, leaving 10 bases between them. The CDR3 loop spans 15 amino acids. TCRbeta library preparation incorporated unique molecular identifiers. TCRdb recomputed calls from the PCR reads with MiXCR, one row per CDR3 protein. Of 450,000 to 550,000 distinct CDR3 sequences in the sample, about 10% were seen once. This TCR came from a female patient aged 2-9 years who had a stem cell transplant for aplastic anemia, so the T cells may come from the graft donor. The source material was PBMCs, mostly from graft donor cells, sampled 180 days after TCRalphabeta/CD19-depleted stem cell transplant. The chain is built from TRBV4-3 and TRBJ1-3; no reliable D call. The chain's CDR3 is CASSQDWGRGNTIYF. CDR3 in DNA: TGCGCCAGCAGCCAAGACTGGGGTCGAGGAAACACCATATATTTT.